These T cell receptor beta chains were read from a single sample in a study of cytomegalovirus exposure and HLA in healthy donors. Profiling relied on immunoSEQ multiplex PCR, and the TCRdb table lists in-frame clones only, not all of them. This table holds over 100,000 clones, about 95% found once. Sequenced material: PBMCs. The receptors derive from a woman under 30 in good health and CMV-seronegative. Both conserved end residues are trimmed from each CDR3.

V	J	CDR3
TRBV19	TRBJ2-1	ASSAPVTASSYNEQF
TRBV7-9	TRBJ1-3	ASSLGVNTIY
TRBV27	TRBJ1-5	ASRPDTRVGGNQPQH
TRBV7-9	TRBJ1-5	ASSSGTGVNQPQH
TRBV6-5	TRBJ2-2	ASRLAGGRGELF
TRBV6-1	TRBJ2-7	ASSEYAGSGTYEQY
TRBV29-1	TRBJ2-7	SVGGGVAGTYEQY
TRBV7-8	TRBJ1-1	ASSLVGFGGTEAF
TRBV27	TRBJ2-1	ASSFPGQVRNEQF
TRBV6-5	TRBJ2-5	ASSGGETQY
TRBV29-1	TRBJ2-1	SVVGTGYNEQF
TRBV4-1	TRBJ2-3	ASSQEGTSKRTDTQY
TRBV27	TRBJ1-5	ASSLSGEGTRAPQH
TRBV19	TRBJ2-1	ASSILGQGYNEQF
TRBV7-8	TRBJ1-2	ASSLGAGGLYNYGYT
TRBV15	TRBJ2-7	ATSRGDRTGYEQY
TRBV4-3	TRBJ1-1	ASSPITGTTEAF
TRBV27	TRBJ2-1	ASSLGRTAYNEQF
TRBV19	TRBJ2-7	ASSPRTSETYEQY
TRBV5-1	TRBJ1-2	ASSETGDGYT
TRBV10-3	TRBJ1-2	AISPGEMRGSYT
TRBV4-1	TRBJ1-3	ASSGRGASGNTIY
TRBV4-1	TRBJ2-5	ASSPGLAGASETQY
TRBV27	TRBJ1-2	ASSLSSGGLYGYT
TRBV27	TRBJ1-2	ASTSGTGGGGYT
TRBV5-1	TRBJ1-2	ASSFTGFDGYT
TRBV6-5	TRBJ1-2	ASSYYDKDGYT